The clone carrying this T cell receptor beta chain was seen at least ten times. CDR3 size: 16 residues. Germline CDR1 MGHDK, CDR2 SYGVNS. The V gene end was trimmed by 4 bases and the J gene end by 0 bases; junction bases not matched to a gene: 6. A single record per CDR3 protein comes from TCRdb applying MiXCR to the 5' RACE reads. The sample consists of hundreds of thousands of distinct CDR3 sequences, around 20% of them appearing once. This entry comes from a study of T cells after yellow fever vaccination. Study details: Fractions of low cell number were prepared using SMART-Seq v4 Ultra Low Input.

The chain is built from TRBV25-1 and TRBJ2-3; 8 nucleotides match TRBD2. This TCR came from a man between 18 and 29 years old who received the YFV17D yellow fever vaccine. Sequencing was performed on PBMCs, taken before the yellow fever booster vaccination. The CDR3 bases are TGTGCCAGCAGTGTGCCGACTAGCGATAGCACAGATACGCAGTATTTT. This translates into CASSVPTSDSTDTQYF.